This T cell receptor (beta chain) was captured in a study of T cells in Graves' hyperthyroidism and ophthalmopathy. This clonotype has a count of ten or more. Germline V gene data show CDR1 as MNHEY and CDR2 as SMNVEV (reference sequence). The ends were cut back, 5 bases at V and 7 bases at J, with 15 bases in the middle. The CDR3 is 14 amino acids. From RNA transcripts, TCR beta CDR3 regions were amplified. A first-round RT-PCR of the TCR CDR3 used the HTBI primer set. MiXCR, applied by TCRdb to the multiplex PCR reads, yields one record per CDR3 protein. The data hold 550,000 to 800,000 distinct CDR3 sequences, with about 18% observed a single time.

The chain employs TRBV27 and TRBJ2-1, with D possibly TRBD1 on 6 matching bases. The material sequenced was blood. This TCR was sampled from a man aged 50 or older with Graves' hyperthyroidism. The CDR3 region has the DNA TGTGCCAGCAGTCGACAGGATAGTAAGAATGAGCAGTTCTTC. As protein: CASSRQDSKNEQFF.